The 31 T cell receptor beta chains in this list originate from one sample, sequenced in a study of T cell repertoires in cytomegalovirus infection. TCRdb fed the reads into MiXCR, producing one record per CDR3 protein. The sample holds fewer than 550,000 distinct CDR3 sequences, approximately 15% seen once. Material for sequencing was CD8+ T cells from PBMCs. These receptors all come from a human donor in good health (CMV status not recorded). Some clones in this sample may be carry-over from other donors' samples.

The rearrangement links TRBV24-1 to TRBJ2-1; TRBD1 matches at 8 bases. Germline CDR1 is KGHDR and CDR2 is SFDVKD. V lost 1 base and J lost 10; bases outside the gene matches: 5. The CDR3 has 14 residues. The CDR3 sequence is CATSDFSGQGEQFF. CDR3 coding DNA: TGTGCCACCAGTGATTTCTCTGGACAGGGAGAGCAGTTCTTC.

This clonotype was counted ten times or more. The chain has TRBV11-2 and TRBJ2-2, with TRBD1 as a possible D gene (6 bases). Looked up from germline, CDR1 is SGHAT and CDR2 is FQNNGV. With 5 bases removed from V and 1 base from J, the gap between germline ends came to 8 bases. The CDR3 is made up of 14 amino acids. CDR3: CASSADRNTGELFF. As DNA, the CDR3 is TGTGCCAGCAGCGCGGACAGGAACACCGGGGAGCTGTTTTTT.

This clonotype was picked up a small number of times. The CDR3 spells CASSPEGGTMNTEAFF. The CDR3 DNA sequence: TGTGCCAGCAGTCCCGAGGGGGGTACGATGAACACTGAAGCTTTCTTT. The chain recombines TRBV12-3 or TRBV12-4 with TRBJ1-1; the D gene is possibly TRBD1 (6 bases). The V end lost 5 bases, the J end lost 0 bases, and 16 bases lay between the germline ends. This CDR3 has 16 amino acids.

The rearrangement uses TRBV30 and TRBJ1-2, with a possible D match to TRBD1 (6 bases). Germline V gene data show CDR1 as GTSNPN and CDR2 as SVGIG (reference sequence). Between the trimmed V and J ends, which lost 0 bases and 7 bases, there was a span of 15 bases. CDR3 length equals 14 residues. The CDR3 sequence: CAWSVGVRGLGYTF. The DNA for the CDR3 is TGTGCCTGGAGTGTGGGGGTTCGGGGGCTTGGCTACACCTTC.

This clonotype was observed at least ten times. The rearrangement joins TRBV7-8 to TRBJ1-5; D is perhaps TRBD1 (5 bases). The CDR3 is 15 amino acids. Trimming pared 2 bases from V and 7 bases from J, leaving 15 bases between. Germline V gives CDR1 SGHVS, CDR2 FQNEAQ. For the CDR3, the DNA is TGTGCCAGCAGCTTAAGCGGGGCAGCTAGACAGCCCCAGCATTTT. Protein product: CASSLSGAARQPQHF.

The CDR3 here is CASSYSVKLAGAYEQYF. The CDR3 nucleotides are TGTGCCAGCAGTTACTCGGTAAAACTAGCGGGGGCCTACGAGCAGTACTTC. The chain uses TRBV6-5 and TRBJ2-7; 11 bases are a match to TRBD2. Germline V CDR1 and CDR2: MNHEY, SVGAGI. This CDR3 contains 17 residues. Trimming removed 0 bases from V and 2 bases from J; junction bases left unmatched: 6.

This clonotype was counted at least ten times. The J gene is TRBJ2-7, the V gene TRBV7-9; 7 bases align to TRBD2. With V trimmed by 0 bases and J by 0 bases, 2 bases remained unmatched. Germline V CDR1 and CDR2: SEHNR, FQNEAQ (reference sequence). The CDR3 sequence is 15 residues long. The CDR3 loop is CASSLAAGLSYEQYF. In nucleotides, the CDR3 is TGTGCCAGCAGCTTAGCAGCGGGGCTCTCCTACGAGCAGTACTTC.

The V call is TRBV27, the J call TRBJ2-3, with TRBD2 as a possible D gene (6 bases). Looked up from germline, CDR1 is MNHEY and CDR2 is SMNVEV (reference sequence). The CDR3 spans 14 residues. The V and J ends lost 4 bases and 2 bases respectively, with 10 bases between them. Here the CDR3 DNA reads TGTGCCAGCAGTTCACTAGCCTTCACAGATACGCAGTATTTT. It translates to CASSSLAFTDTQYF.

This clonotype was observed many times. V gene TRBV7-6 combines with J gene TRBJ2-7; D possibly corresponds to TRBD1 (5 bases). V lost 6 bases, J lost 2 bases, and 11 bases lay in between. Per germline, CDR1 SGHVS and CDR2 FNYEAQ. The length of the CDR3 is 13 residues. The CDR3 sequence: CASSSQGTYEQYF. The CDR3 coding sequence is TGTGCCAGCAGTTCGCAGGGCACCTACGAGCAGTACTTC.

Comments on this clonotype: This may come from a read error, since a much larger clone is one base off. The V and J genes are TRBV7-2 and TRBJ1-2; D possibly corresponds to TRBD1 (6 bases). CDR3 length equals 16 residues. The V end lost 1 base, the J end lost 7 bases, and 19 bases lay between the germline ends. Germline V gene sequence: CDR1 SGHTA, CDR2 FQGNSA. This CDR3 reads CASSLELREGGFGYTF. The CDR3 bases are TGTGCCAGCAGCTTAGAACTGCGGGAGGGGGGTTTTGGCTACACCTTC.

This clonotype came up many times. The genes are TRBV12-3 or TRBV12-4 and TRBJ1-2; D unclear. This CDR3 is 13 amino acids long. Trimming removed 5 bases at V and 7 bases at J, with 14 bases between. The DNA for the CDR3 is TGTGCCAGCAGTCGCGATCATCTTAGTGGCTACACCTTC. Its translation is CASSRDHLSGYTF.

This chain uses TRBV27 with TRBJ1-4, with unresolved D. Trimming stripped 6 bases from V and 7 bases from J, with 6 bases between. Germline V gene lookup returns CDR1 MNHEY and CDR2 SMNVEV (reference sequence). This CDR3 contains 11 residues. CDR3 protein: CASSYLEKLFF. CDR3 in DNA: TGTGCCAGCAGCTACCTTGAAAAACTGTTTTTT.

To note about this clonotype: A much larger clone differs from this one at a single base, so this may be a read error. This sequence joins TRBV7-9 and TRBJ1-1, with a weak D call TRBD1 (5 bases). V lost 9 bases, J lost 4 bases, and 12 bases lay in between. Germline V gives CDR1 SEHNR, CDR2 FQNEAQ (reference sequence). The CDR3 has 12 residues. For the CDR3, the DNA is TGTGCCAGTGTCTGGACATTCACTGAAGCTTTCTTT. This encodes CASVWTFTEAFF.

This clonotype was found many times. This chain connects TRBV6-5 to TRBJ2-5, with a tentative D call TRBD1 (7 bases). From germline, CDR1 is MNHEY and CDR2 SVGAGI. CDR3 size: 14 residues. Trimming left V 0 bases short and J 6 bases short, with 11 bases between. The CDR3 spells CASSYSTRGQTQYF. In DNA form, the CDR3 reads TGTGCCAGCAGTTACTCGACTAGGGGGCAGACCCAGTACTTC.

In its sample, this clonotype was seen a few times. This chain links TRBV12-3 or TRBV12-4 with TRBJ2-7; weak D call: TRBD2 (6 bases). CDR3 length: 13 amino acids. The ends were cut back, 7 bases at V and 3 bases at J, with 13 bases in the middle. In DNA, the CDR3 is TGTGCCAGCATCGATAGCGGAAACTACGAGCAGTACTTC. It specifies CASIDSGNYEQYF.

Ten or more counts support this clonotype. The V gene is TRBV7-8, the J gene TRBJ1-3; D may be TRBD1 (6 bases). Germline V gene sequence: CDR1 SGHVS, CDR2 FQNEAQ. There are 17 residues in the CDR3. V was shortened by 5 bases and J by 2 bases, with 19 bases between the two germline ends. The CDR3, as DNA: TGTGCCAGCAGCCCCCGGACGGGCCAGGGGACTGGAAACACCATATATTTT. As protein: CASSPRTGQGTGNTIYF.

This chain uses TRBV10-2 with TRBJ2-7, with 11 bases matching TRBD1. This CDR3 has 15 amino acids. J gave up 1 base and V 6 bases, and 5 bases lay outside the gene matches. CDR1 WSHSY and CDR2 SAAADI come from the germline V gene. The CDR3 sequence is CASRPDRGPSYEQYF. CDR3 DNA sequence: TGCGCCAGCAGACCGGACAGGGGGCCTTCCTACGAGCAGTACTTC.

This clonotype has a handful of counts. This rearrangement joins TRBV6-6 to TRBJ1-4, with TRBD1 identical over 8 bases. Germline V lookup: CDR1 MNHNY, CDR2 SVGAGI (reference sequence). The CDR3 runs to 16 residues. J lost 10 bases, V lost 0 bases, and 10 bases had no gene match. The CDR3 is CASSYSDRAIPVKLFF. In nucleotides, the CDR3 is TGTGCCAGCAGTTACTCGGACAGGGCGATACCCGTAAAACTGTTTTTT.

This chain uses TRBV4-1 with TRBJ1-5; TRBD1 might be the D (6 bases). V was shortened by 1 base and J by 5 bases, with 18 bases between the two germline ends. Germline CDR1 is MGHRA and CDR2 is YSYEKL. CDR3 length equals 17 residues. The CDR3 loop is CASSQAGGGALYQPQHF. DNA for the CDR3: TGCGCCAGCAGCCAAGCGGGAGGGGGGGCGCTGTATCAGCCCCAGCATTTT.

This clonotype was detected only a few times. The chain uses TRBV20-1 and TRBJ2-7; D might be TRBD2 (5 bases). The CDR3 covers 13 residues. V was clipped by 5 bases and J by 4 bases, with 15 bases between them. The V gene's germline CDR1 is DFQATT and CDR2 SNEGSKA (reference sequence). The CDR3 loop reads CSASRSGFYEQYF. The CDR3 nucleotides read TGCAGTGCTTCGAGGAGCGGATTTTACGAGCAGTACTTC.

The chain couples TRBV27 to TRBJ2-1; D perhaps matches TRBD2 (7 bases). In germline, CDR1 is MNHEY, CDR2 SMNVEV (reference sequence). The CDR3 runs to 13 residues. Trimming pared 3 bases from V and 14 bases from J, leaving 17 bases between. DNA for the CDR3: TGTGCCAGCAGTTTGTTCCCGGGGAGGGGGGAGTTCTTC. As protein: CASSLFPGRGEFF.

On this clonotype: A clone one base away is much larger, so this may be a read error. The chain couples TRBV27 to TRBJ1-5; possibly TRBD1 for D (5 bases). V was pared by 5 bases and J by 5 bases, with 7 bases between. In germline, CDR1 is MNHEY, CDR2 SMNVEV (reference sequence). The CDR3 runs 12 residues. CDR3 DNA sequence: TGTGCCAGCAGTGGGGGGGATCAGCCCCAGCATTTT. Its translation: CASSGGDQPQHF.

This clonotype occurred a few times. The CDR3 DNA sequence: TGCAGTGCTAGAGGGGAGGGTGTCTCCTACGAGCAGTACTTC. It yields the protein CSARGEGVSYEQYF. The V gene is TRBV20-1, the J gene TRBJ2-7; 7 bases fit TRBD2. Trimming cost V 1 base and J 0 bases; bases outside gene matches: 3. Looked up from germline, CDR1 is DFQATT and CDR2 is SNEGSKA (reference sequence). The CDR3 spans 14 residues.

This clonotype was seen a handful of times. The chain employs TRBV4-2 and TRBJ2-3; 7 nucleotides agree with TRBD1. This CDR3 has 16 residues. V gave up 3 bases and J gave up 0 bases; unmatched junction bases: 6. The V gene's germline CDR1 is LGHNA and CDR2 YNFKEQ. The CDR3 DNA sequence: TGTGCCAGCAGCCATTGGGACAGTTCAAGCACAGATACGCAGTATTTT. Its translation is CASSHWDSSSTDTQYF.

This clonotype was picked up many times. The CDR3 region has the DNA TGTGCCAGCAGTTTAGCGCCGATGAACACTGAAGCTTTCTTT. This gives the protein CASSLAPMNTEAFF. V gene TRBV27 combines with J gene TRBJ1-1; unclear D gene. CDR1 is MNHEY and CDR2 is SMNVEV in the germline V gene (reference sequence). The V gene lost 2 bases and the J gene lost 0 bases, with 7 bases spanning the gap. The CDR3 has 14 residues.

In its sample, this clonotype was seen many times. The J gene is TRBJ2-1, the V gene TRBV29-1; D perhaps matches TRBD1 (6 bases). Germline CDR1 and CDR2: SQVTM and ANQGSEA. The V and J ends lost 2 bases and 4 bases respectively, with 24 bases between them. This CDR3 has 18 amino acids. CDR3 sequence reads: CSVELKGVRSQIYNEQFF. CDR3 nucleotides: TGCAGCGTTGAATTAAAGGGGGTCAGGTCCCAAATTTACAATGAGCAGTTCTTC.

Comment on this clonotype: A much more abundant neighbour one base away suggests this may be a read error. This chain joins TRBV2 and TRBJ2-1; D gene uncertain. The CDR3 consists of 15 residues. Germline CDR1 SNHLY, CDR2 FYNNEI. V dropped 5 bases and J dropped 0 bases, with 11 bases sitting between them. The chain's CDR3 is CASSYKANSYNEQFF. The DNA of the CDR3 is TGTGCCAGCAGTTATAAGGCGAACTCCTACAATGAGCAGTTCTTC. The full variable domain, completed using reference TRBV2 and TRBJ2-1, is EPEVTQTPSHQVTQMGQEVILRCVPISNHLYFYWYRQILGQKVEFLVSFYNNEISEKSEIFDDQFSVERPDGSNFTLKIRSTKLEDSAMYFCASSYKANSYNEQFFGPGTRLTVL.

This clonotype turned up a few times. The V and J genes are TRBV19 and TRBJ2-7, with no clear D. Germline CDR1 LNHDA, CDR2 SQIVND (reference sequence). V was pared by 7 bases and J by 5 bases, with 15 bases between. The CDR3 runs 13 residues. This CDR3 is CASIGGTSHEQYF. CDR3 coding DNA: TGTGCCAGTATTGGCGGAACGTCCCACGAGCAGTACTTC.

The rearrangement uses TRBV5-5 and TRBJ2-7, with D tentatively TRBD1 (7 bases). Germline CDR1 and CDR2: SGHKS and YYEKEE (reference sequence). This CDR3 region has 16 residues. V gave up 3 bases and J gave up 7 bases, with 23 bases separating them. CDR3 region: CASSWGSQGGVREQYF. CDR3 DNA: TGTGCCAGCAGCTGGGGCTCGCAGGGGGGAGTACGGGAGCAGTACTTC.

In this sample, this clonotype turned up a few times. The V and J genes are TRBV5-6 and TRBJ2-2; no reliable D call. CDR1 and CDR2 from the germline V gene are SGHDT and YYEEEE. V dropped 5 bases and J dropped 5 bases, with 13 bases sitting between them. The CDR3 contains 14 residues. The CDR3 loop is CASSLWGSTGELFF. The CDR3 DNA is TGTGCCAGCAGTTTATGGGGAAGTACCGGGGAGCTGTTTTTT.

A word on this clonotype: Because the CDR3 is missing its conserved closing phenylalanine or tryptophan, this is likely a read error. The V gene is TRBV7-2, the J gene TRBJ2-7; D unclear. Germline values: CDR1 SGHTA, CDR2 FQGNSA. The V end lost 0 bases, the J end lost 4 bases, and 7 bases lay between the germline ends. The CDR3 is 13 amino acids. The CDR3 DNA sequence: TGTGCCAGCAGCTTAGCGGACGGATACGAGCAGTACTTA. Translating gives CASSLADGYEQYL.